Listed below are T cell receptor beta chains from one sample, sequenced in a study of cytomegalovirus exposure and HLA in healthy donors. TCRdb keeps only in-frame clones here, not all; method: immunoSEQ multiplex PCR. Of about 190,000 clones detected, 75% to 90% appear once; the ten largest clones hold about 6%. The sample taken for sequencing was PBMCs. These receptors came from a man in his forties in good health and CMV-seropositive. CDR3s include the opening cysteine and the closing phenylalanine or tryptophan. The order of the fields is clone size, J gene, D gene, V gene, CDR3 protein, CDR3 DNA. The D gene is left open where the match is weak. A row's size may be missing; if present it is once, few, many or a size class.

- TRBJ2-1 TRBD2 TRBV9 CASSAIRTSGGMQFF TGTGCCAGCAGCGCTATACGGACTAGCGGGGGGATGCAGTTCTTC
- TRBJ2-7 TRBD1 TRBV7-2 CASRWDRSYEQYF TGTGCCAGCAGGTGGGACAGGTCCTACGAGCAGTACTTC
- TRBJ1-5 - TRBV2 CASTLGNQPQHF TGTGCCAGTACACTAGGCAATCAGCCCCAGCATTTT
- TRBJ2-5 TRBD2 TRBV7-9 CASSLVGGGREETQYF TGTGCCAGCAGCTTAGTTGGCGGGGGGCGCGAGGAGACCCAGTACTTC
once TRBJ2-7 - TRBV28 CASRLGAAYEQYF TGTGCGAGCCGTTTGGGGGCCGCCTACGAGCAGTACTTC
- TRBJ2-7 TRBD1 TRBV2 CASRWTGPSYEQYF TGTGCCAGCAGGTGGACAGGGCCTTCCTACGAGCAGTACTTC
- TRBJ1-4 TRBD1 TRBV5-6 CASGQGGAGEKLFF TGTGCCAGCGGCCAAGGGGGCGCGGGTGAAAAACTGTTTTTT
once TRBJ2-7 TRBD1 TRBV7-9 CASSLYRDRGKYEQYF TGTGCCAGCAGCTTATACCGGGACAGGGGAAAGTACGAGCAGTACTTC
- TRBJ2-7 - TRBV12-5 CASGLEADSIYEQYF TGTGCTAGTGGATTGGAGGCCGACTCGATATACGAGCAGTACTTC
- TRBJ1-5 - TRBV7-9 CSSSPQGQPQHF TGTTCCAGCAGCCCACAGGGTCAGCCCCAGCATTTT
- TRBJ2-7 - TRBV9 CASSVALGREQYF TGTGCCAGCAGCGTAGCTTTGGGGAGGGAGCAGTACTTC
- TRBJ2-7 - TRBV28 CASSFGVDYEQYF TGTGCCAGCAGTTTCGGGGTAGACTACGAGCAGTACTTC
- TRBJ2-7 - TRBV27 CASSQIGIEGSYEQYF TGTGCCAGCAGTCAAATTGGGATAGAGGGCTCCTACGAGCAGTACTTC
few TRBJ1-1 TRBD1 TRBV4-3 CASSQDGRGSEAFF TGCGCCAGCAGCCAAGATGGCAGGGGGTCTGAAGCTTTCTTT
few TRBJ2-5 - TRBV19 CASSIRGWETQYF TGTGCCAGTAGTATAAGGGGATGGGAGACCCAGTACTTC
once TRBJ2-1 - TRBV19 CASSIDGSSYNEQFF TGTGCCAGTAGTATAGATGGGAGCTCCTACAATGAGCAGTTCTTC
- TRBJ1-5 - TRBV6-1 CASRLSGQPQHF TGTGCCAGCAGACTAAGCGGTCAGCCCCAGCATTTT
few TRBJ2-1 - TRBV29-1 CSVDRGGDEQFF TGCAGCGTTGATCGCGGGGGCGATGAGCAGTTCTTC
- TRBJ1-5 - TRBV28 CASSFGRDSGRPQHF TGTGCCAGCAGTTTTGGGAGGGATTCCGGGAGGCCCCAGCATTTT
- TRBJ2-1 - TRBV2 CASSEYQQNPYNEQFF TGTGCCAGCAGTGAATATCAACAGAATCCTTACAATGAGCAGTTCTTC
- TRBJ1-6 TRBD1 TRBV27 CASTPTGGLSPLHF TGTGCCAGCACCCCGACAGGGGGACTATCACCCCTCCACTTT
- TRBJ1-2 - TRBV6-5 CASTAGGNHGYTF TGTGCCAGCACCGCGGGGGGGAATCATGGCTACACCTTC
- TRBJ2-5 - TRBV7-9 CASSFTSAGKGTQYF TGTGCCAGCAGCTTTACCTCGGCAGGGAAGGGGACCCAGTACTTC
- TRBJ2-5 - TRBV28 CASSAKDSNEETQYF TGTGCCAGCAGTGCAAAGGACAGTAACGAAGAGACCCAGTACTTC
few TRBJ1-5 TRBD1 TRBV7-8 CASSLFLTGGNSNQPQHF TGTGCCAGCAGCTTATTCCTTACAGGGGGAAATAGCAATCAGCCCCAGCATTTT
- TRBJ1-1 TRBD1 TRBV18 CASSPTSGTGEAAKRYLLEAFF TGTGCCAGCTCACCAACTAGTGGGACAGGGGAGGCCGCCAAACGCTACTTACTTGAAGCTTTCTTT
- TRBJ2-3 - TRBV19 CASSILLTDTQYF TGTGCCAGTAGTATACTCCTCACAGATACGCAGTATTTT
- TRBJ2-7 - TRBV5-1 CASSFETGKPYEQYF TGCGCCAGCAGCTTTGAAACAGGGAAGCCCTACGAGCAGTACTTC
- TRBJ2-3 - TRBV9 CASGGGFPGTDTQYF TGTGCCAGCGGGGGCGGGTTCCCGGGCACAGATACGCAGTATTTT
- TRBJ2-3 TRBD2 TRBV4-3 CASSHTVAGGPTDTQYF TGCGCCAGCAGCCATACTGTAGCGGGGGGTCCCACAGATACGCAGTATTTT